This TCR beta chain was recorded in a study of cytomegalovirus exposure and HLA in healthy donors. The study's findings and limits: Cytomegalovirus status was reportedly diagnosed by the classifier with high specificity and sensitivity. The study found most TCR sequences rare, yet found some public TCRs in many donors.

Turning to this clone: The antigen is undetermined.

Using immunoSEQ multiplex PCR, the repertoire was profiled, and TCRdb retains in-frame clones only, with some absent. In the table there are tens of thousands of clones, about 90% of which are singletons. The sequence derives from a man between 18 and 35 years old in good health and CMV-seronegative. Source material: PBMCs.

CDR3 nucleotides: TGTGCCAGCAGCCCAGGGACAGGGAGCAGCTACACCTTC. Translating it yields CASSPGTGSSYTF. J is TRBJ1-2 and V is TRBV11-3; 9 bases match TRBD1. The V segment lost 5 bases and the J segment 9 bases; nucleotides outside the gene matches: 7. CDR3 length: 13 amino acids. The germline V gene encodes CDR1 SGHNT and CDR2 YENEEA.